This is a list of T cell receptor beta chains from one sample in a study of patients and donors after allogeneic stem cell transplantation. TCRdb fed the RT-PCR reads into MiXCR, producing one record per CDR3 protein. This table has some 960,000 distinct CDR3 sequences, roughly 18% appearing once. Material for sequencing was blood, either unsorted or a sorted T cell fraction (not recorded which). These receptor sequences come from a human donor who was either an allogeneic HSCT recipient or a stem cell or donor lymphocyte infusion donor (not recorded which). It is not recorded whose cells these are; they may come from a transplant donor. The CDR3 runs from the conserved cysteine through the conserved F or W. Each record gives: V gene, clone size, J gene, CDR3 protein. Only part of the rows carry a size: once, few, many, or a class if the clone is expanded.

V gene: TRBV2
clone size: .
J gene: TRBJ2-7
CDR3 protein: CASRGGVSRSYEQYF

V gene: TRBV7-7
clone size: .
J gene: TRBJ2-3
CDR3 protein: CASSLRAGADRDTQYF

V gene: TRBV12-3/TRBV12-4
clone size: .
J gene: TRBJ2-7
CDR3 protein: CASTTGLEVDEQYF

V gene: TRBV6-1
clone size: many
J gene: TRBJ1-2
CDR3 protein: CASSPTGGGGYTF

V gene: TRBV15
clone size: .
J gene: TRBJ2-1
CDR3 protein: CATSRHKTSGDEQFF

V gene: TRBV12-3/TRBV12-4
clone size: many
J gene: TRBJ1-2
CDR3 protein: CASDGGYGYTF

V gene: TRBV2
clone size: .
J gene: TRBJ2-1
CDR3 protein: CASSFGLRNEQFF

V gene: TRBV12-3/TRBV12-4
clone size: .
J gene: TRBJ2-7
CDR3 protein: CASSFAGATYEQYF

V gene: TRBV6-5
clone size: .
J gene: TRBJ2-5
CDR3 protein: CASSYPRGGQETQYF

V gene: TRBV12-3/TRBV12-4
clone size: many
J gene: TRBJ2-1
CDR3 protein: CASNKGSPTYNEQFF

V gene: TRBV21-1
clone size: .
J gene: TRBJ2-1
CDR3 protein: CASSPCKGVHNEQFF

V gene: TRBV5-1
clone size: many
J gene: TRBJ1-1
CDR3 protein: CASSLVQGTEAFF

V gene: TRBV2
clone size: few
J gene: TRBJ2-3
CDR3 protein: CASSNPSGYTDTQYF

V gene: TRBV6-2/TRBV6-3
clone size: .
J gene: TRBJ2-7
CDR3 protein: CASIRDALSYEQYF

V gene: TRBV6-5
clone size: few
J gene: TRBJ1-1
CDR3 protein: CASSCRDTEAFF

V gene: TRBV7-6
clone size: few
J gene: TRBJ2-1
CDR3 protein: CASSLVAGRNEQFF

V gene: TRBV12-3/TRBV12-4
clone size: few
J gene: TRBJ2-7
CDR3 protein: CASSPGAGTEPYEQYF

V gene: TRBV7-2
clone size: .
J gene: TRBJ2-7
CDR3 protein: CASSSQRGGIYEQYF

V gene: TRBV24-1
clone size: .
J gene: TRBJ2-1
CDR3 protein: CATSPPQGLETEQFF

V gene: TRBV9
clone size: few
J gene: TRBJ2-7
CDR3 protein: CASSPRWESYEQYF

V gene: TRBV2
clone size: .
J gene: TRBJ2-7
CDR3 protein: CASSEMVTGLSYEQYF

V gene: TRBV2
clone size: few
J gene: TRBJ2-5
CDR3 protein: CASSETGLGRETQYF

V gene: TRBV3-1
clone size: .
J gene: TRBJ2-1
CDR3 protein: CASSQDVAGGTGGEQFF

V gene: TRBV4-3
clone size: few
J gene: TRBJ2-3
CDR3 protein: CASSQVRRNTDTQYF

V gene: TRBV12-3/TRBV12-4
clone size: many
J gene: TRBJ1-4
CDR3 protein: CASRRIPGVELFF

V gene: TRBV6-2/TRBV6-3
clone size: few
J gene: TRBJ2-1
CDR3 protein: CASSPRRHNEQFF

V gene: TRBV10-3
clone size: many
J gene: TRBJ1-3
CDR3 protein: CAISESTDTIYF

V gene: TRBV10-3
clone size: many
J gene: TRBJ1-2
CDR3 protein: CAISPGQGAFFANYGYTF

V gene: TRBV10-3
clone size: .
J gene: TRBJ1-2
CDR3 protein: CAMRQGDYGYTF

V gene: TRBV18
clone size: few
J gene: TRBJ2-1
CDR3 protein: CASSPRKGRGEQFF

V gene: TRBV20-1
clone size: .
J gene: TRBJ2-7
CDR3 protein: CSANEGVNPYEQYF

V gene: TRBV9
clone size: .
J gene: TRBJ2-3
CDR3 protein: CASSGPSGTVTDTQYF

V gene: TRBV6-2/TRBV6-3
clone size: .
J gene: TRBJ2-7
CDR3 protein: CASSPLGGEGSYEQYF

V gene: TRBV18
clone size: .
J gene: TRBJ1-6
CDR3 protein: CASSPFPGQGNSPLHF

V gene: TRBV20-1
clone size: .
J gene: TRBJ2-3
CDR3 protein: CSAASGLASDTQYF

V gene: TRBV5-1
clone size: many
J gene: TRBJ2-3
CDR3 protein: CASSLNGAAQYF

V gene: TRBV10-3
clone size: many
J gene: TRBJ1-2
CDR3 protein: CAIKAGYGYTF

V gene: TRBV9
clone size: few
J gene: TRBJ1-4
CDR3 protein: CASSPTGTTEKLFF

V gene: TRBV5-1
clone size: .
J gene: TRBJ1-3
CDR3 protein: CASSLETSSGNTIYF

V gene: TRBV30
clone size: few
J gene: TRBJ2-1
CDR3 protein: CAWSVGLDNEQFF

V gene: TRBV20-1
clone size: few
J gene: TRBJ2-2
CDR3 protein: CSASQTGNTGELFF

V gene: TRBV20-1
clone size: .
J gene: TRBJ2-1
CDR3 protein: CSARPKGTYNEQFF

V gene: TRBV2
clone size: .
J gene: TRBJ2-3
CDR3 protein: CASKADSTDTQYF

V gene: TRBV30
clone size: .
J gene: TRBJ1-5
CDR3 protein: CAWSRGRDQPQHF

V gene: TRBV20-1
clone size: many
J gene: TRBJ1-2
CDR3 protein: CSARDRDRAYGYTF

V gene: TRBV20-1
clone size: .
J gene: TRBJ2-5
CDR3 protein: CSARTFQETQYF

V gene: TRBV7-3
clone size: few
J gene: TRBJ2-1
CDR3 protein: CASSSKQGLSQFF

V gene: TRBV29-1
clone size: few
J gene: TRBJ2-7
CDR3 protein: CSVEDRASGRMEQYF

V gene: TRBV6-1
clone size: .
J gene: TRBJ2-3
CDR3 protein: CATAGRFTDTQYF

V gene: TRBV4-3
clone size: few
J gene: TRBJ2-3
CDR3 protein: CASSRSVPSTDTQYF

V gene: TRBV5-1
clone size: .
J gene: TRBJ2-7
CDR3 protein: CASSLGGLNSYEQYF

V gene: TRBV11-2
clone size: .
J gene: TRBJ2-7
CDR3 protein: CASSASAQYF

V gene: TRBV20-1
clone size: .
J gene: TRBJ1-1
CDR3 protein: CSANLEAFF

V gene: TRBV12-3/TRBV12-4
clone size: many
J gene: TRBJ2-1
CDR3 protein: CASTVASGGYNEQFF

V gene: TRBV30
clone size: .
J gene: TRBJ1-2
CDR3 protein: CAWGEVTNYGYTF